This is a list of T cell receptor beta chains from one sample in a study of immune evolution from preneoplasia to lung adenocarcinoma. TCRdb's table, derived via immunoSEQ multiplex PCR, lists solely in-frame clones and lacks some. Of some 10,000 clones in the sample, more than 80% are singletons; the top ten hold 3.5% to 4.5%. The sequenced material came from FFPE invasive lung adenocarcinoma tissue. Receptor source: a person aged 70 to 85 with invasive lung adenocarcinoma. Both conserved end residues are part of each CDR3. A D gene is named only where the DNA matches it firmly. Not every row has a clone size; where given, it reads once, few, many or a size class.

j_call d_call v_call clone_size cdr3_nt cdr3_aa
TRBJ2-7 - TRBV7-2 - TGTGCCAGCGGGTATGTGGCGTACGAGCAGTACTTC CASGYVAYEQYF
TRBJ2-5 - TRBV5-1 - TGCGCCAGCAGCTTGTGGGGGTACCAAGAGACCCAGTACTTC CASSLWGYQETQYF
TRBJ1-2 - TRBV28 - TGTGCCAGCGTGGGATCCTATGGCTACACCTTC CASVGSYGYTF
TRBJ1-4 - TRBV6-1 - TGTGCCACCTTTACAGGGTGGGGGTCTAATGAAAAACTGTTTTTT CATFTGWGSNEKLFF
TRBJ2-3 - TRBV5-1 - TGCGCCAGCAGCCCTGGAGGCAAGGGCACAGATACGCAGTATTTT CASSPGGKGTDTQYF
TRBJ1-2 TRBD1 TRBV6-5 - TGTGCCGGAGGACAGGGGGACTATGGCTACACCTTC CAGGQGDYGYTF
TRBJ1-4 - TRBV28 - TGTGCCAGCAGTTTCGGAGGGCGGACTAATGAAAAACTGTTTTTT CASSFGGRTNEKLFF
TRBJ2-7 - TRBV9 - TGTGCCAGCAGCCGGGACTCCGGGTACGAGCAGTACTTC CASSRDSGYEQYF
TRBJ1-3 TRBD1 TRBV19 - TGTGCCAGTAGTAAGGGACAGGGCTCTGGAAACACCATATATTTT CASSKGQGSGNTIYF
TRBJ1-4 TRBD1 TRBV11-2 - TGTGCCAGCAGCCCAGGGACAGCGGCTGAAAAACTGTTTTTT CASSPGTAAEKLFF
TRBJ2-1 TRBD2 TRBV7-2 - TGTGCCAGCAGCCTACTAGCGGCGTCTCTGTATGAGCAGTTCTTC CASSLLAASLYEQFF
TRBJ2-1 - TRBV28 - TGTGCCAGCAGTCGATCGCCTAACAATGAGCAGTTCTTC CASSRSPNNEQFF
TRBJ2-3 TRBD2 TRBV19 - TGTGCCAGTAGTGGTCCTGCGGGGGGGCCCGAGTATTTT CASSGPAGGPEYF
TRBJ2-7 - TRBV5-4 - TGTGCCAGCAGCGACCCGGGAGATTACGAGCAGTACTTC CASSDPGDYEQYF
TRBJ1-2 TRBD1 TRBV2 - TGTGCCAGCAGGGGGACAGGGGGCTCCTATGGCTACACCTTC CASRGTGGSYGYTF
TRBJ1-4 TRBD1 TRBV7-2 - TGTGCCAGCAGCTTGACAGGGTTTAATGAAAAACTGTTTTTT CASSLTGFNEKLFF
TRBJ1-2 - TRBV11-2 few TGTGCCAGCAGCTTAGACGGCCCGGGGGGGACTCACTTC CASSLDGPGGTHF
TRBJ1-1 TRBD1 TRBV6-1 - TGTGCCAGCAGTGAGACAGGGGGCGAAGCTTTCTTT CASSETGGEAFF
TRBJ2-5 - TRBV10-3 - TGTGCCATCAGTGAGTCAGAAGGGTTGGAGACCCAGTACTTC CAISESEGLETQYF
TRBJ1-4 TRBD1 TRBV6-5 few TGTGCCAGCAGTTACGGGACAGGACCGAATGAAAAACTGTTTTTT CASSYGTGPNEKLFF
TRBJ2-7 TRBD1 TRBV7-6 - TGTGCCAGCAGCCCCGGGACAGACTACGAGCAGTACTTC CASSPGTDYEQYF
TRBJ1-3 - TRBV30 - TGTGCCTGGAACCGGGACTCTGGAAACACCATATATTTT CAWNRDSGNTIYF
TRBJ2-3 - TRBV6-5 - TGTGCCAGCAGCCCCACGCCAGATACGCAGTATTTT CASSPTPDTQYF
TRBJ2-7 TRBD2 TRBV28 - TGTGCCAGCAGCCCGGGCGGGAGGGGCGAGCAGTACTTC CASSPGGRGEQYF
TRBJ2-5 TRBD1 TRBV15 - TGTGCCACCAGCTTTGACCTTAGACAGGGGAGCCGAGAGACCCAGTACTTC CATSFDLRQGSRETQYF
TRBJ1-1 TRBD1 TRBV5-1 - TGCGCCAGCAGCTTATTTGGACAGGGGGCGGCTGAAGCTTTCTTT CASSLFGQGAAEAFF
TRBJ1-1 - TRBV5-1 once TGCGCCAGCAGCAACGGACGGAACACTGAAGCTTTCTTT CASSNGRNTEAFF
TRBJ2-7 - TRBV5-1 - TGCGCCAGCAGCTCGAAGACAGAGCAGTACTTC CASSSKTEQYF
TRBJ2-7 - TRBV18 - TGTGCCAGCTCACGTGGCGAAGGGGCAGGGGTCTCCTACGAGCAGTACTTC CASSRGEGAGVSYEQYF
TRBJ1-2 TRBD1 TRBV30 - TGTGCCTGGAGTGGACAGGGGGGAAGTGGCTACACCTTC CAWSGQGGSGYTF
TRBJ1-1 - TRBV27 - TGTGCCAGCAGTTTAGGCCAGGGGAACACTGAAGCTTTCTTT CASSLGQGNTEAFF
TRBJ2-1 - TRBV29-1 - TGCAGCGTTGAAGACTCTCATTCCCGCCGGGGGCAGTTCTTC CSVEDSHSRRGQFF
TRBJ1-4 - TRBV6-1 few TGTGCCAGCAGTGAAGGAGATGGCAGGGAGGGGAAACTGTTTTTT CASSEGDGREGKLFF
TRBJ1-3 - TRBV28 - TGTGCCAGCAGTTTATCATGGGGGCTGGATGGAAACACCATATATTTT CASSLSWGLDGNTIYF
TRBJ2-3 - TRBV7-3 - TGTGCCAGCAGCTTAATGGGCGGCACAGATACGCAGTATTTT CASSLMGGTDTQYF
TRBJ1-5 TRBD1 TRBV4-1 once TGCGCCAGCAGCCAGGGGACAGGGAGTAATCAGCCCCAGCATTTT CASSQGTGSNQPQHF
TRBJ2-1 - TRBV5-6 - TGTGCCAGCAGCTTGGAGGGGTGGGGTCCCTACAATGAGCAGTTCTTC CASSLEGWGPYNEQFF
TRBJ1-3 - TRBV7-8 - TGTGCCAGCAGCTTAAGGACGATTGGAAACACCATATATTTT CASSLRTIGNTIYF
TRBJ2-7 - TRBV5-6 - TGTGCCAGCAGCGGAAACAGTGAGCAGTACTTC CASSGNSEQYF
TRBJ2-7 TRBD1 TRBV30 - TGTGCCTGGAGTGCCAACCAGGGGGCAGGCCGATGGGAGTACTTC CAWSANQGAGRWEYF
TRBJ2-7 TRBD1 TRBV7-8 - TGTGCCAGCAGCAGTCCCGGGACAGACTACGAGCAGTACTTC CASSSPGTDYEQYF